These 6 T cell receptor beta chains came from one sample sequenced in a study of metastatic and nonmetastatic thyroid tumors. Patients underwent thyroid surgery, and none had received any treatment before it. TCRdb ran MiXCR on the PCR reads. Among under 8,500 clones, under 35% were seen once, and the ten largest hold over 15%. The sequenced sample consisted of adjacent normal tissue. These receptor sequences come from a female donor with papillary thyroid cancer or a benign thyroid nodule (not recorded which). Some clones in this sample may be carry-over from other donors' samples.

This clone qualifies as medium-sized. The chain employs TRBV6-1 and TRBJ1-4; D not certain. The CDR3 has 13 residues. Germline V gives CDR1 MNHNS, CDR2 SASEGT. Trimming removed 6 bases from V and 8 bases from J, with 13 bases in between. DNA for the CDR3: TGTGCCAGCAGAAGACGTTCCGACGAAAAACTGTTTTTT. This translates into CASRRRSDEKLFF.

V usage is TRBV28 and J usage is TRBJ2-1; 11 bases agree with TRBD1. V lost 2 bases and J lost 6; bases outside the gene matches: 3. CDR1 MDHEN and CDR2 SYDVKM come from the germline V gene. This CDR3 is 15 amino acids long. The CDR3 protein is CASSLTGQGGNEQFF. The DNA of the CDR3 is TGTGCCAGCAGTTTAACGGGACAGGGGGGCAATGAGCAGTTCTTC.

This sequence joins TRBV27 and TRBJ1-5; D unclear. The V end was cut by 7 bases, the J end by 4 bases, with 11 bases between. The germline gives CDR1 MNHEY, CDR2 SMNVEV (reference sequence). The CDR3 is 13 residues long. DNA of the CDR3: TGTGCCAGCATCGCGTGGAGAAATCAGCCCCAGCATTTT. It translates to CASIAWRNQPQHF.

By sample fraction, this clone is medium-sized. The chain is built from TRBV5-1 and TRBJ2-5; D might be TRBD2 (5 bases). This CDR3 is built from 14 residues. Germline lookup yields CDR1 SGHRS and CDR2 YFSETQ. V lost 4 bases and J lost 1, with 11 bases in between. The CDR3 coding sequence is TGCGCCAGCAGCCCGAGGGTATCCCAAGAGACCCAGTACTTC. Protein: CASSPRVSQETQYF.

This clone was observed a few times. The chain links TRBV28 to TRBJ2-4, with D perhaps matching TRBD1 or TRBD2 (7 bases each). CDR3 length: 18 amino acids. Germline CDR1 is MDHEN and CDR2 is SYDVKM. Deletions cut 2 bases from V and 0 bases from J, with 17 bases between. CDR3 residues: CASSLTASGGAAKNIQYF. CDR3 in DNA: TGTGCCAGCAGTTTAACCGCCTCAGGGGGGGCAGCCAAAAACATTCAGTACTTC.

This clone has a single count. This rearrangement joins TRBV7-2 to TRBJ1-1, with D unresolved. V was clipped by 3 bases and J by 3 bases, with 11 bases between them. The CDR3 spans 14 residues. The germline V gene has CDR1 SGHTA and CDR2 FQGNSA. In DNA form, the CDR3 reads TGTGCCAGCAGCTTGAGATGGGTCTACACTGAAGCTTTCTTT. As protein: CASSLRWVYTEAFF.